This TCR beta chain is drawn from a study of breast tumors, draining lymph nodes, adjacent tissues. TCRdb re-analysed the multiplex PCR reads in MiXCR, keeping a single row per CDR3 protein. The sample has 65,000 to 80,000 distinct CDR3 sequences; approximately 19% are singletons. The length of the CDR3 is 15 residues. The germline V gene encodes CDR1 ENHRY and CDR2 SYGVKD. The lymph nodes were axillary draining lymph nodes from breast cancer patients. This clonotype has a handful of counts. A read error may produce the germline difference seen at one junction end. The sample comprised axillary lymph node tissue. The chain carries TRBV10-3 and TRBJ2-7; TRBD2 matches at 11 bases. This sequence was found in a female donor with breast cancer. Some clones in this sample may be carry-over from other donors' samples. CDR3 sequence reads: CAVSDGLAGTYEQYF. DNA for the CDR3: TGTGCCGTCAGTGATGGACTAGCGGGTACCTACGAGCAGTACTTC.